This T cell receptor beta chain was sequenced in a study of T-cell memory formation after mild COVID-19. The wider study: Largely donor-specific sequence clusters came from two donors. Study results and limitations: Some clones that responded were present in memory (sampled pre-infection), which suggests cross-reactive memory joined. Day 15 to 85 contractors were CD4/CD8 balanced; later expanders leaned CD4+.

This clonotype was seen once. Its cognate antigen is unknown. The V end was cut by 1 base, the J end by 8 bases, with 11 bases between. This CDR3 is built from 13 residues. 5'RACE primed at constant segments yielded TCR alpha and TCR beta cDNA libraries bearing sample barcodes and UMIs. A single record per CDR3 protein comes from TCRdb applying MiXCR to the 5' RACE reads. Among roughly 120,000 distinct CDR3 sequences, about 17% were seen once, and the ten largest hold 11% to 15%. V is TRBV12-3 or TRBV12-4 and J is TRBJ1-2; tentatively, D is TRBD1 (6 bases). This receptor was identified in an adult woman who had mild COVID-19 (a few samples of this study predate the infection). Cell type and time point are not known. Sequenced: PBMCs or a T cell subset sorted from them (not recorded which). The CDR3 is CASSLGQVIGYTF. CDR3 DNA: TGTGCCAGCAGTTTAGGACAGGTTATCGGCTACACCTTC.